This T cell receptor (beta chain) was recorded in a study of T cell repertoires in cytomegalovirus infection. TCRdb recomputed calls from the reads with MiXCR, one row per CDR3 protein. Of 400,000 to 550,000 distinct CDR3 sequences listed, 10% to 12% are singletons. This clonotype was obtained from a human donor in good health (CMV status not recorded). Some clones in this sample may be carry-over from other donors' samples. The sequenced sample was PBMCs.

CDR3 DNA sequence: TGTGCCAGCAGCTATGGGCCCGATTACCAAGAGACCCAGTACTTC. It translates to CASSYGPDYQETQYF. The chain employs TRBV7-3 and TRBJ2-5, with unresolved D. The germline V gene has CDR1 SGHTA and CDR2 FQGTGA. The CDR3 sequence is 15 residues long. Trimming removed 4 bases from V and 0 bases from J, with 12 bases in between.